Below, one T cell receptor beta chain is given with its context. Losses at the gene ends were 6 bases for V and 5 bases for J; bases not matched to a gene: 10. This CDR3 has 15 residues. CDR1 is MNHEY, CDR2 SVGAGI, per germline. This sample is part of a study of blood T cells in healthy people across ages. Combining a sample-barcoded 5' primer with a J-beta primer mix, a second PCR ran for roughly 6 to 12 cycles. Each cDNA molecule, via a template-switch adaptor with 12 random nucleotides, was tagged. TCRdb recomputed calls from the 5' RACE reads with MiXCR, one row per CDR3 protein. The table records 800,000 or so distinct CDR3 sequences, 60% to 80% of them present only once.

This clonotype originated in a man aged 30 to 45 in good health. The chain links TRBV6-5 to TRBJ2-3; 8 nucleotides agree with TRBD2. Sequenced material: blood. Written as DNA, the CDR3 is TGTGCCAGCAGCCCCGGGACTAGGGTTTTAGATACGCAGTATTTT. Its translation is CASSPGTRVLDTQYF.